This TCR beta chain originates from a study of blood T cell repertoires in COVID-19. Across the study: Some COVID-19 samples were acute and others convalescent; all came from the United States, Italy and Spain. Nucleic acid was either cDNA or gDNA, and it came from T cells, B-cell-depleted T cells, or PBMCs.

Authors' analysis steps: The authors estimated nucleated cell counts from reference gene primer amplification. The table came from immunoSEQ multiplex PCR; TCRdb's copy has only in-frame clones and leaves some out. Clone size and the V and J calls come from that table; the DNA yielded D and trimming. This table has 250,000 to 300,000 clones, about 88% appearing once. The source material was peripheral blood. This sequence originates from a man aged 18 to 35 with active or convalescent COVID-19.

DNA for the CDR3: TGTGCCACCAGTGATTTGCAGGGGGCCAACACCGGGGAGCTGTTTTTT. This sequence encodes CATSDLQGANTGELFF. The chain carries TRBV24-1 and TRBJ2-2; 8 nucleotides match TRBD1. CDR1 KGHDR and CDR2 SFDVKD come from the germline V gene. V was clipped by 0 bases and J by 2 bases; unmatched bases: 1. This CDR3 has 16 amino acids.